The TCR beta chain under discussion was sequenced for a study of cytomegalovirus exposure and HLA in healthy donors. The overall study: Within an early data release were 85 million or so unique TCRs drawn from HLA-typed donors. Study-wide results and limits: Later analysis identified a missense DCLRE1C variant that was linked to TCR beta V- and J-gene trimming. Published work reported that the classifier diagnosed cytomegalovirus status with high specificity and sensitivity.

The donors, nominally healthy at sampling, likely had unrecorded immune exposures. This CDR3 spans 15 amino acids. From germline, CDR1 is LNHDA and CDR2 SQIVND (reference sequence). This PCR relied on a set of 60 Vbeta primers and 13 Jbeta primers. Sequencing used immunoSEQ multiplex PCR; TCRdb keeps in-frame clones, though not all of them. This sample has about 120,000 clones; over 60% occur once, and the top ten carry about a tenth. Details on this clone: Antigen specificity is unknown. Relative to the germline gene, one junction end is altered; a read error may explain this.

Sequenced input: PBMCs. The receptor was derived from a man in his forties in good health and CMV-seropositive. The chain is built from TRBV19 and TRBJ2-6, with 8 nucleotides matching TRBD1. The CDR3: CASNHRGTGANGLTF. The CDR3 DNA follows: TGTGCCAGTAACCACAGGGGGACTGGGGCCAACGGCCTGACTTTC. The full variable domain, rest sourced from reference TRBV19 and TRBJ2-6, is DGGITQSPKYLFRKEGQNVTLSCEQNLNHDAMYWYRQDPGQGLRLIYYSQIVNDFQKGDIAEGYSVSREKKESFPLTVTSAQKNPTAFYLCASNHRGTGANGLTFGAGSRLTVL.